The 6 T cell receptor beta chains listed next were all sequenced from one sample in a study of beta chain features in type 1 diabetes. Reverse transcribing all isolated RNA meant expressed TCRB transcripts were sequenced. The assay was immunoSEQ multiplex PCR, and TCRdb's table has in-frame clones only and misses some. The sample has some 500,000 clones; 10% to 12% are singletons. Source material: naive CD4+ T cells from blood. The source is a young woman in good health.

This clone was counted only a few times. V usage is TRBV28 and J usage is TRBJ2-5; D gene uncertain. V lost 5 bases to trimming and J lost 5 bases, with 15 bases between them. CDR1 MDHEN and CDR2 SYDVKM come from the germline V gene. The length of the CDR3 is 14 residues. CDR3 region: CASSLDHGGETQYF. CDR3 in DNA: TGTGCCAGCAGTCTGGACCATGGCGGCGAGACCCAGTACTTC.

The chain couples TRBV5-1 to TRBJ2-5; D possibly uses TRBD1 or TRBD2 (6 bases each). The germline CDR1 and CDR2 sequences are SGHRS and YFSETQ. Trimming took off 4 bases at V and 5 bases at J, with 18 bases between the two ends. The length of the CDR3 is 15 residues. CDR3 sequence (DNA): TGCGCCAGCAGCCCCGGGGCAGGGGAGGCGGAGACCCAGTACTTC. Amino acid sequence: CASSPGAGEAETQYF.

The CDR3 sequence is CASSSLDQETQYF. CDR3 nucleotides: TGTGCCAGTAGTAGTTTGGACCAAGAGACCCAGTACTTC. This sequence joins TRBV19 and TRBJ2-5; D remains unclear. The germline gives CDR1 LNHDA, CDR2 SQIVND (reference sequence). The V end was cut by 4 bases, the J end by 0 bases, with 6 bases between. This CDR3 spans 13 amino acids.

This clone was recorded a few times. The V call is TRBV9, the J call TRBJ1-2, with D possibly being TRBD1 (6 bases). CDR1 and CDR2 (germline): SGDLS, YYNGEE. The CDR3 contains 16 residues. The germline V and J ends were trimmed by 3 bases and 4 bases, with 19 bases remaining between them. CDR3 loop: CASSDPRSRGGYGYTF. In DNA form, the CDR3 reads TGTGCCAGCAGCGACCCTCGAAGCAGGGGTGGCTATGGCTACACCTTC. The entire variable domain, with the rest obtained from reference TRBV9 and TRBJ1-2, is as follows: DSGVTQTPKHLITATGQRVTLRCSPRSGDLSVYWYQQSLDQGLQFLIQYYNGEERAKGNILERFSAQQFPDLHSELNLSSLELGDSALYFCASSDPRSRGGYGYTFGSGTRLTVV.

This clone was found once. The rearrangement uses TRBV5-6 and TRBJ2-3; D not resolved. The CDR3 is 16 amino acids. Trimming cost V 5 bases and J 0 bases, with 16 bases left between them. In germline, CDR1 is SGHDT, CDR2 YYEEEE. CDR3 region: CASSPDWFISTDTQYF. CDR3 DNA sequence: TGTGCCAGCAGTCCCGACTGGTTTATTAGCACAGATACGCAGTATTTT. Full variable domain (remainder filled in from reference TRBV5-6 and TRBJ2-3): DAGVTQSPTHLIKTRGQQVTLRCSPKSGHDTVSWYQQALGQGPQFIFQYYEEEERQRGNFPDRFSGHQFPNYSSELNVNALLLGDSALYLCASSPDWFISTDTQYFGPGTRLTVL.

The J gene is TRBJ1-2, the V gene TRBV7-2; possible D gene TRBD1, 6 bases. Germline CDR1 reads SGHTA; CDR2 reads FQGNSA. CDR3 length: 12 residues. CDR3 nucleotides: TGTGCAGAAACTGAAGGGGGACAAGGCTACACCTTC. This codes for CAETEGGQGYTF.